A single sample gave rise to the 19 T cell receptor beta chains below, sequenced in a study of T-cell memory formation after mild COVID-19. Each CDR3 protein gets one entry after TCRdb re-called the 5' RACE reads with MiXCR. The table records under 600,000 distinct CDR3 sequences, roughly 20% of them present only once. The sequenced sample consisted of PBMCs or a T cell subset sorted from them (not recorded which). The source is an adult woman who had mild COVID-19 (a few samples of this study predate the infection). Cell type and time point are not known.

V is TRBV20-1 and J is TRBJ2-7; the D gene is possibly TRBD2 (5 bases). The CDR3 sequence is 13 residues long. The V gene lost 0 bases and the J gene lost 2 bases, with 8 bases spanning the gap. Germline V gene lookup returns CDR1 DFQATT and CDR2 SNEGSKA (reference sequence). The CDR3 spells CSARDQRTYEQYF. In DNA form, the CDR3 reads TGCAGTGCTAGAGATCAGCGGACCTACGAGCAGTACTTC.

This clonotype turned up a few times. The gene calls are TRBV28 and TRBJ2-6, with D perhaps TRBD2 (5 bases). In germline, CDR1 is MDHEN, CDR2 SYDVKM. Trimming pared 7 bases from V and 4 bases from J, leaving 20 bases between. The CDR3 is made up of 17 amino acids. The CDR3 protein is CASNPVEESGGANVLTF. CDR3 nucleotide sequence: TGTGCCAGCAACCCCGTGGAGGAGTCCGGGGGGGCCAACGTCCTGACTTTC.

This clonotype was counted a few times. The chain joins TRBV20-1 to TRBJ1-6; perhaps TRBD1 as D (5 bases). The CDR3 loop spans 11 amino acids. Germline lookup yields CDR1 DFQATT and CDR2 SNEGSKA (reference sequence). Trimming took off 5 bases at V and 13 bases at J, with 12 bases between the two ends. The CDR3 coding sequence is TGCAGTGCTTACCCCGGGACCCCCCTCCACTTT. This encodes CSAYPGTPLHF.

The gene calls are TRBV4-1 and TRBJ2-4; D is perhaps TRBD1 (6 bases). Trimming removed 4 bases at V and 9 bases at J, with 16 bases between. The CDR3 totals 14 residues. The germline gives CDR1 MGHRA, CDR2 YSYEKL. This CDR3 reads CASSPGDGRGIQYF. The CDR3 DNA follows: TGCGCCAGCAGCCCCGGGGACGGCAGGGGCATTCAGTACTTC.

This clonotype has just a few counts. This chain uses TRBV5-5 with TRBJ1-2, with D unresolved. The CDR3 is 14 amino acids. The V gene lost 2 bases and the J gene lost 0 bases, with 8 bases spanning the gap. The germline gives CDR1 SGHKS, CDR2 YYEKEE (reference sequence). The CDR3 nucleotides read TGTGCCAGCAGCTTATTAGGGTCTAACTATGGCTACACCTTC. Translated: CASSLLGSNYGYTF.

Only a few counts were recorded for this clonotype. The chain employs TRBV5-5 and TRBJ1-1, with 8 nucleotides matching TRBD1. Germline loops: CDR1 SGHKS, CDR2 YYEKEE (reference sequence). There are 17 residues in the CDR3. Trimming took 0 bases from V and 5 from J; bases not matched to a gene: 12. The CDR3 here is CASSLGAPGGWRTEAFF. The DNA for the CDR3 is TGTGCCAGCAGCTTGGGCGCTCCAGGGGGCTGGAGAACTGAAGCTTTCTTT.

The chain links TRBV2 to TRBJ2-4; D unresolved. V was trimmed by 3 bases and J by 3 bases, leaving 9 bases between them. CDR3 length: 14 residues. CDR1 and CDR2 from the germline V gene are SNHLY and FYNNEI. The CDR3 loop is CASSDGVVKNIQYF. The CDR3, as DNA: TGTGCCAGCAGTGATGGGGTTGTCAAAAACATTCAGTACTTC.

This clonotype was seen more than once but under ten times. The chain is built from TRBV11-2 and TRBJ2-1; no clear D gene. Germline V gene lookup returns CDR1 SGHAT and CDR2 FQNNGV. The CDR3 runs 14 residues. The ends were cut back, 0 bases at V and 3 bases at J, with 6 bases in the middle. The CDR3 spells CASSLDTVYNEQFF. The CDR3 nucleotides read TGTGCCAGCAGCTTAGATACGGTCTACAATGAGCAGTTCTTC.

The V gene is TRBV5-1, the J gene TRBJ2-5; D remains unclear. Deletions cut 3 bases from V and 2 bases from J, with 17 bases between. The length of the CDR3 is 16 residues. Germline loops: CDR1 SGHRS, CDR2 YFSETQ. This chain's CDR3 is CASSWGAKSLQETQYF. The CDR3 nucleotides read TGCGCCAGCAGCTGGGGTGCCAAGAGCCTTCAAGAGACCCAGTACTTC. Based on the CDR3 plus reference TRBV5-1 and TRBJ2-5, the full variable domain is KAGVTQTPRYLIKTRGQQVTLSCSPISGHRSVSWYQQTPGQGLQFLFEYFSETQRNKGNFPGRFSGRQFSNSRSEMNVSTLELGDSALYLCASSWGAKSLQETQYFGPGTRLLVL.

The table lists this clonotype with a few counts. The CDR3 loop is CASTVGQANTEAFF. CDR3 nucleotides: TGTGCCAGTACCGTCGGGCAGGCGAACACTGAAGCTTTCTTT. This chain links TRBV19 with TRBJ1-1; D remains ambiguous. The CDR3 has 14 residues. Looked up from germline, CDR1 is LNHDA and CDR2 is SQIVND (reference sequence). Trimming pared 7 bases from V and 1 base from J, leaving 13 bases between.

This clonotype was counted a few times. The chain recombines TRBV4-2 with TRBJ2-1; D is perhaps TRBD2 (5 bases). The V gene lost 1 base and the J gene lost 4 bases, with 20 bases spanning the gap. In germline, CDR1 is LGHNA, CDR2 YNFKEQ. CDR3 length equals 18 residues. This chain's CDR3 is CASSQVVAAGEIYNEQFF. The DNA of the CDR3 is TGTGCCAGCAGCCAAGTTGTTGCCGCGGGCGAGATATACAATGAGCAGTTCTTC.

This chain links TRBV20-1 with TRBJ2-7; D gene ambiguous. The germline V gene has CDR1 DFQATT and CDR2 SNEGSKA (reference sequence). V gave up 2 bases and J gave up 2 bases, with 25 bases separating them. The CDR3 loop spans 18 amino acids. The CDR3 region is CSARCTPPQCIQPYEQYF. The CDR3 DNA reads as TGCAGTGCTAGATGCACCCCACCACAATGCATTCAACCCTACGAGCAGTACTTC.

For the CDR3, the DNA is TGTGCCATCAGTGAGTCCGAACCCTCCTACGAGCAGTACTTC. Translation gives CAISESEPSYEQYF. This chain joins TRBV10-3 and TRBJ2-7; D gene uncertain. CDR3 size: 14 residues. Germline V gene data show CDR1 as ENHRY and CDR2 as SYGVKD. Trimming took 0 bases from V and 0 from J, leaving 6 bases between them.

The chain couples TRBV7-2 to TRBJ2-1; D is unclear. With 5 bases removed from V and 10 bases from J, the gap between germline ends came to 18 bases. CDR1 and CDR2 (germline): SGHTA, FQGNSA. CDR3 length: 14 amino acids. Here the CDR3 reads CASSPRPAAGEQFF. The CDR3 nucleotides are TGTGCCAGCAGCCCCAGACCAGCTGCCGGAGAGCAGTTCTTC.

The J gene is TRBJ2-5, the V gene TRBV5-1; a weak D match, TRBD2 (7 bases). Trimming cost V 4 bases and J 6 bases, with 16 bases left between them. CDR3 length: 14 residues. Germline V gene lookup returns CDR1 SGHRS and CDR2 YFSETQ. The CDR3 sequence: CASSEIQGGQTQYF. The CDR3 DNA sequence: TGCGCCAGCAGCGAGATACAGGGAGGGCAGACCCAGTACTTC.

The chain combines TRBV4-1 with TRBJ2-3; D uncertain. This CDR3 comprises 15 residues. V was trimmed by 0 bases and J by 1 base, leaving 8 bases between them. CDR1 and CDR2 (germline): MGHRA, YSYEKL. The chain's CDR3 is CASSQDLLGTDTQYF. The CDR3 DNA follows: TGCGCCAGCAGCCAAGATCTCCTAGGCACAGATACGCAGTATTTT.

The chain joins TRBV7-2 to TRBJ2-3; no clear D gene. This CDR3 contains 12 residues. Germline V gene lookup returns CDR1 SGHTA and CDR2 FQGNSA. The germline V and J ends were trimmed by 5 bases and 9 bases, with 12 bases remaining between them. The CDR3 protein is CASSRTSPTQYF. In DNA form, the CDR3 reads TGTGCCAGCAGCCGGACCAGCCCAACGCAGTATTTT. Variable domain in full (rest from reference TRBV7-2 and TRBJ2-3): GAGVSQSPSNKVTEKGKDVELRCDPISGHTALYWYRQSLGQGLEFLIYFQGNSAPDKSGLPSDRFSAERTGGSVSTLTIQRTQQEDSAVYLCASSRTSPTQYFGPGTRLTVL.

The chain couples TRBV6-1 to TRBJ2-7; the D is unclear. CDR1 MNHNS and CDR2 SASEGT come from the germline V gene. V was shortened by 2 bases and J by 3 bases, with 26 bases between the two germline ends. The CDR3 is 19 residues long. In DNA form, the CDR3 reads TGTGCCAGCAGTGAATGGTCAGGTCCCTTTCGGAATCTCGGCTACGAGCAGTACTTC. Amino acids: CASSEWSGPFRNLGYEQYF.

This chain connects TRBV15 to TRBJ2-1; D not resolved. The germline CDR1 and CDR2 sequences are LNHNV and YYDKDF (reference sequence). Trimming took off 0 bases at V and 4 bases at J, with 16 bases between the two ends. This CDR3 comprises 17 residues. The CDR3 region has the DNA TGTGCCACCAGCAGAGATAGGTCGGGCAGCCCGTACAATGAGCAGTTCTTC. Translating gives CATSRDRSGSPYNEQFF.